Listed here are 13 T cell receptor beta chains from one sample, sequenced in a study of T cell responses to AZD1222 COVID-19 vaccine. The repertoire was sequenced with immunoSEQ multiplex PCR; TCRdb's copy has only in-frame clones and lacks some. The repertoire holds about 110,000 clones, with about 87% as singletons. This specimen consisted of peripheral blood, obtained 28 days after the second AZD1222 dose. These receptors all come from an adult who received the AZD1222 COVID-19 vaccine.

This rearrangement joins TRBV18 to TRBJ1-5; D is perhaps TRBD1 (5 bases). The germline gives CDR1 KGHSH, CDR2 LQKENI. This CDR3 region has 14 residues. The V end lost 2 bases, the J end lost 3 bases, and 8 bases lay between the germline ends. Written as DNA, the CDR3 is TGTGCCAGCTCACCAACAGGTCACAATCAGCCCCAGCATTTT. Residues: CASSPTGHNQPQHF.

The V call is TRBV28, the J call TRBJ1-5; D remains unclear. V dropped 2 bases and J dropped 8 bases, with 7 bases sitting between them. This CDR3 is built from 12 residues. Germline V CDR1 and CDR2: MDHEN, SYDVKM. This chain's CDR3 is CASSLPQKPQHF. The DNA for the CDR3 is TGTGCCAGCAGTTTACCACAAAAGCCCCAGCATTTT. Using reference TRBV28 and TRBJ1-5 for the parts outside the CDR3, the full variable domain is DVKVTQSSRYLVKRTGEKVFLECVQDMDHENMFWYRQDPGLGLRLIYFSYDVKMKEKGDIPEGYSVSREKKERFSLILESASTNQTSMYLCASSLPQKPQHFGDGTRLSIL.

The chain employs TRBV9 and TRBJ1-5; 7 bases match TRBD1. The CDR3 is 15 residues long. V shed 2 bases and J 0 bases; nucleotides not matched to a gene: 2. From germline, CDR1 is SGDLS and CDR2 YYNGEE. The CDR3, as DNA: TGTGCCAGCAGCGTGGGACAGAATAGCAATCAGCCCCAGCATTTT. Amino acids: CASSVGQNSNQPQHF.

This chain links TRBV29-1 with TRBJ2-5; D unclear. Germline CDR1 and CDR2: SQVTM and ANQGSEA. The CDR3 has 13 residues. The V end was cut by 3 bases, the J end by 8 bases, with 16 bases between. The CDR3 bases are TGCAGCGTTGATTCCCTGGGGTGGCAAACCCAGTACTTC. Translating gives CSVDSLGWQTQYF. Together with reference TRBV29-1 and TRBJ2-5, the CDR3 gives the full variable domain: SAVISQKPSRDICQRGTSLTIQCQVDSQVTMMFWYRQQPGQSLTLIATANQGSEATYESGFVIDKFPISRPNLTFSTLTVSNMSPEDSSIYLCSVDSLGWQTQYFGPGTRLLVL.

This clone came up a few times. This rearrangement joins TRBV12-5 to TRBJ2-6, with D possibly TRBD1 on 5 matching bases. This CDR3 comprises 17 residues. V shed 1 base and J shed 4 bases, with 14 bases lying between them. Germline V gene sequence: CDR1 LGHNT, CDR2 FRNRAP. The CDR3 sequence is CASGLASGAAGANVLTF. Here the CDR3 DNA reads TGTGCTAGTGGTTTGGCTAGTGGGGCGGCAGGGGCCAACGTCCTGACTTTC.

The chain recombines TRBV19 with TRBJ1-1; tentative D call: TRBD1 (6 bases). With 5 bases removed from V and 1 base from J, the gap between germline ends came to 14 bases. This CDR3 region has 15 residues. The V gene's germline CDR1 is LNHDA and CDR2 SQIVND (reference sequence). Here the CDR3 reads CASSSLTGKNTEAFF. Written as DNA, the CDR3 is TGTGCCAGTAGTTCACTCACAGGGAAGAACACTGAAGCTTTCTTT.

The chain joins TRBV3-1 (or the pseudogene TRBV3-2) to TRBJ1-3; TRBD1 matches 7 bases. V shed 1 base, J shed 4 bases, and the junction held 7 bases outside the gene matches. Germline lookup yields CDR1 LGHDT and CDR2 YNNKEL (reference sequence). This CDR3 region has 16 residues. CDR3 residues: CASSQGRGRSGNTIYF. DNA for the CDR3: TGTGCCAGCAGCCAAGGGAGGGGGCGGTCAGGAAACACCATATATTTT.

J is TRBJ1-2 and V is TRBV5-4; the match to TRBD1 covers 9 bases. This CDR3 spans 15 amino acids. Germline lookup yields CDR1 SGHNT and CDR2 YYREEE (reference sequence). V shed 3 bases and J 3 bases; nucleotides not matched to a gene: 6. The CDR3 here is CASSSGTGFYYGYTF. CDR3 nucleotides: TGTGCCAGCAGCTCCGGGACAGGGTTTTACTATGGCTACACCTTC.

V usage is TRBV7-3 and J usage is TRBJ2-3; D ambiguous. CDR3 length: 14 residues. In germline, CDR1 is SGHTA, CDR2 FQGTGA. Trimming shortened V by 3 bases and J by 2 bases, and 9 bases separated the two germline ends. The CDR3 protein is CASSLGRNTDTQYF. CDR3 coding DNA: TGTGCCAGCAGCTTGGGCCGGAACACAGATACGCAGTATTTT.

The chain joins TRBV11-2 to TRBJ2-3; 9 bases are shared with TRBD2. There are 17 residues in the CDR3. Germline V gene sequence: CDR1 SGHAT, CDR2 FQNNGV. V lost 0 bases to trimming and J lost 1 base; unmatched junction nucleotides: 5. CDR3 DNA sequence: TGTGCCAGCAGCTTAGATAGCGGGGGCGCTGGCACAGATACGCAGTATTTT. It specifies CASSLDSGGAGTDTQYF.

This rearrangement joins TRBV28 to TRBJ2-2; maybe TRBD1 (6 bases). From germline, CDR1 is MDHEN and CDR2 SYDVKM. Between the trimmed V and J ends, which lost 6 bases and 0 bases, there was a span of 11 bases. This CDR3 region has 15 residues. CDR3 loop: CASRWGTTNTGELFF. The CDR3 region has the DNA TGTGCCAGCAGATGGGGGACAACGAACACCGGGGAGCTGTTTTTT.

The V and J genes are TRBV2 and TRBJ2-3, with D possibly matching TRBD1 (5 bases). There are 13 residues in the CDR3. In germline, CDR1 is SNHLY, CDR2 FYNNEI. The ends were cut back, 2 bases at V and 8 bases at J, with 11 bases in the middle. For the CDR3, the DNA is TGTGCCAGCAGTGAACAGGGCCTCGGTACGCAGTATTTT. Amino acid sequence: CASSEQGLGTQYF.

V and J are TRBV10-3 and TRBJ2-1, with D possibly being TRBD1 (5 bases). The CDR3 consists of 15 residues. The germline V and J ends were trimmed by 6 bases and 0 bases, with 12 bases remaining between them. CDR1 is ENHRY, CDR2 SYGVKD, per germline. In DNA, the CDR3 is TGTGCCATCAGGAGCGACAGCAGCTCCTACAATGAGCAGTTCTTC. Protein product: CAIRSDSSSYNEQFF.